The present T cell receptor (beta chain) was sequenced within a study of cytomegalovirus exposure and HLA in healthy donors. It was with 60 Vbeta and 13 Jbeta primers that the PCR ran. The table came from immunoSEQ multiplex PCR; TCRdb's copy has only in-frame clones and leaves some out. In the table there are under 200,000 clones, more than 65% of which are singletons. The clonotype comes from a man aged 45-60 years in good health and CMV-seronegative. Material: PBMCs.

CDR3: CASSLSLAGHYEQYF. DNA of the CDR3: TGTGCCAGCAGTTTGAGCCTAGCGGGGCACTACGAGCAGTACTTC. V is TRBV27 and J is TRBJ2-7; TRBD2 matches at 9 bases. The CDR3 is 15 amino acids. The J segment lost 3 bases and the V segment lost 3 bases, leaving 6 bases of the junction unmatched. Looked up from germline, CDR1 is MNHEY and CDR2 is SMNVEV (reference sequence).